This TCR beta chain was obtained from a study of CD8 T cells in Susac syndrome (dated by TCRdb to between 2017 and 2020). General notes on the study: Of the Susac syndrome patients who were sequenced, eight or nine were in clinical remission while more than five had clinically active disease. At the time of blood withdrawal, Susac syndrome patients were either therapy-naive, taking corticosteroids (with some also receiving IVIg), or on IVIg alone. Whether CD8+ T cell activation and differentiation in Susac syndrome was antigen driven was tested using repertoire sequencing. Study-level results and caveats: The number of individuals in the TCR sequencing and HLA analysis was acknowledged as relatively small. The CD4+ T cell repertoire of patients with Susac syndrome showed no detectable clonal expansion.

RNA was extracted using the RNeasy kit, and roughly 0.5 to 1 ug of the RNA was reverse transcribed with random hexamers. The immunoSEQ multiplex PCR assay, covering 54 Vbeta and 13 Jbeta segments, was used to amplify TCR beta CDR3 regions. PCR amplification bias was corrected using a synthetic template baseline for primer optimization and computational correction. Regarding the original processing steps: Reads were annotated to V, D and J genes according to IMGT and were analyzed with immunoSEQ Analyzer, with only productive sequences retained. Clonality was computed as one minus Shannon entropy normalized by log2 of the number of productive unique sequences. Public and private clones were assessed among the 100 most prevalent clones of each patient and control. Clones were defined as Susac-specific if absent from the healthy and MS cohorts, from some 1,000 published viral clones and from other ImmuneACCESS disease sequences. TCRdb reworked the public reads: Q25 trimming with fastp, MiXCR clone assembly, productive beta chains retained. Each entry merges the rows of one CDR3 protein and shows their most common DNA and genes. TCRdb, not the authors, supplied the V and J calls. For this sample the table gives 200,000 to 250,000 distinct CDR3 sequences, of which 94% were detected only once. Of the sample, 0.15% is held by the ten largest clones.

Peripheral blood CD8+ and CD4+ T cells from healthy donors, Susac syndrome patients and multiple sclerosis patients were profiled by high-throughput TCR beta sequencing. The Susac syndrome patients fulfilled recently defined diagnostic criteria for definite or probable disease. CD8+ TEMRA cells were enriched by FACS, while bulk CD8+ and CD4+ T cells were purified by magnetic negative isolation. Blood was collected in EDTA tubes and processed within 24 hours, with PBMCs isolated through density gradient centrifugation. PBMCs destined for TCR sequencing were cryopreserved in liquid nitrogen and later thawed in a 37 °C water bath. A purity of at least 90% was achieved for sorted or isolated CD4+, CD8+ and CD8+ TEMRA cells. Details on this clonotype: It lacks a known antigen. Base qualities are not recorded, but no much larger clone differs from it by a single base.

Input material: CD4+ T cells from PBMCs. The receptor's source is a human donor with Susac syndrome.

The sequenced DNA is TGTGCCAGCAGTTACGATTCAGCGGGGGGGAGCACAGATACGCAGTATTTT. It translates to CASSYDSAGGSTDTQYF. The chain links TRBV6-5 with TRBJ2-3, with 10 central nucleotides matching TRBD2. The CDR1 and CDR2 encoded by the germline V gene are MNHEY and SVGAGI. The germline V and J ends show losses of 2 bases and 0 bases respectively, and no gene match explains 5 bases of the junction. The CDR3 covers 17 residues, taking in both the cysteine and the phenylalanine. The sequence is cut down to CDR3 DNA, 51 bases in frame from base 1.